The TCR beta chain under discussion was sequenced for a study of Graves' ophthalmopathy and Graves' hyperthyroidism. This CDR3 has 18 residues. Germline CDR1 and CDR2: LNHDA and SQIVND (reference sequence). With 2 bases removed from V and 1 base from J, the gap between germline ends came to 20 bases. Recruitment covered hyperthyroidism patients aged 18 to 65 whose new diagnosis was of under 2 months' duration. Clinicians made diagnoses from clinical symptoms, serum thyroxine, TRAb, thyroid ultrasound and orbital computed tomography. Amplification of the TCR beta CDR3 regions used RNA transcripts (as template). In the first round, RT-PCR was carried out with HTBI primers, and a multiplex PCR formed the second round. One entry per CDR3 protein, called by TCRdb with MiXCR from the multiplex PCR reads. The sample contains over a million distinct CDR3 sequences, less than 45% of which appear only once.

This chain links TRBV19 with TRBJ2-5, with a possible D match to TRBD1 (5 bases). The specimen was peripheral blood or thyroid tissue (not recorded which). The source of this sequence is an adult man with Graves' hyperthyroidism. The CDR3 loop reads CASSIFSGQGLAQETQYF. The CDR3 bases are TGTGCCAGTAGTATATTCTCGGGTCAGGGTTTGGCCCAAGAGACCCAGTACTTC.